This T cell receptor (beta chain) was identified during a study of tissue T cells after allogeneic stem cell transplantation. As concerns this clone: Its matching antigen is unknown.

Germline CDR1 and CDR2: SGHVS and FNYEAQ. V was clipped by 5 bases and J by 2 bases; unmatched bases: 7. This CDR3 has 15 amino acids. Method: immunoSEQ multiplex PCR; TCRdb's copy keeps in-frame clones and lacks some. Among about 40,000 clones, roughly 92% were seen once, and the ten largest hold over 3%. Study-wide points: Which tissue TCRs were alloreactive or antigen-specific was not determined. Some clones might be persisting host cells.

The source is a woman aged 40-69 years who later had graft-versus-host disease after an allogeneic stem cell transplant. This chain links TRBV7-6 with TRBJ2-3, with TRBD2 matching 7 bases. The sequenced sample was blood, obtained before transplantation. The chain's CDR3 is CASSPRAGFTDTQYF. The CDR3, as DNA: TGTGCCAGCAGCCCTCGAGCGGGATTCACAGATACGCAGTATTTT.